One T cell receptor (beta chain) is described in this entry. No cognate antigen has been identified for it. No base quality information exists; no much larger clone differs at one position. These data belong to a study of shared clonotypes between healthy human individuals (TCRdb year 2020). General notes on the study: The cohort comprised two women and a few men aged 18 to 49 years. For each donor, CD4 naive and CD4 memory were each given three plates, CD8 naive was given two plates, and CD8 memory was given one plate. To estimate repertoire size and how much clonotypes are shared between individuals, the study performed deep sequencing of blood TCR repertoires from a handful of healthy adults. To increase sequencing depth and limit assay-specific biases, TCR repertoire library preparation and sequencing were carried out by different laboratories using diverse techniques. Leukapheresis yielded between about 0.85 and 9 billion PBMCs per donor.

The research as a whole found: Naive subsets generally had larger estimated clonotype richness than memory subsets. Pairwise subsampling indicated that sequencing depth was expected to affect the degree of clonotype sharing among donors. The small number of donors limited the genetic and exposure-history diversity represented. Sharing across a handful of donors was observed for about 5% of naive CD4, 3.5% of naive CD8, about 2.3% of memory CD4, and less than 0.45% of memory CD8 clonotypes. Compared with non-shared clonotypes, clonotypes shared by all four sorted-subset donors had higher generation probabilities. Even with the large sequencing depth, rarefaction of the sorted-subset datasets indicated that sequencing was incomplete. Only blood was sampled, and tissue TCR repertoires likely differ from those in blood.

CD8 naive samples consisted of CD45RO-negative cells that were positively selected for CCR7, yielding a CD45RA+CCR7+ population without TemRA cells. The donors were healthy, HIV-negative adults with no recently reported acute infections or vaccinations. Only Caucasian adults living in Nashville, Tennessee, USA were represented among the donors. After blood collection by leukapheresis, PBMCs were isolated using Ficoll-Histopaque density gradient centrifugation and then cryopreserved in the vapor phase of liquid nitrogen. Analytical flow cytometry was used to check the purity and quantity of every magnetically sorted T cell population. Genomic DNA was isolated from every sorted fraction and measured by UV absorbance on a Nanodrop 2000c. Using the deep immunoSEQ assay, TCR CDR3 regions were amplified from genomic DNA by multiplex PCR. For each cell subset, the extracted genomic DNA was distributed evenly across all wells of several immunoSEQ 96-well plates, and each plate served as one replicate. For sorted subsets, each replicate PCR was loaded with around 220 ng genomic DNA, equivalent to 32,000 or so T cell genomes. The purified libraries were quantified using a Qubit 3.0 fluorometer, sized with a Bioanalyzer 2100, and then quantified again using the KAPA Library Quantification kit. Every immunoSEQ 96-well plate was sequenced on a separate single-read 150-cycle Illumina NextSeq 550 flow cell. The paper's processing steps were these. Because the immunoSEQ output included only junctional sequences and no quality scores, the filtering could not be the same as the filtering used for full-length reads. Sequences were annotated with PyIR, a Python wrapper for IgBLAST v1.9, using IMGT germline references to assign V/J genes and CDR3. Reads were filtered out if the reads had weak V/J assignments (E-value above 1e-6), no CDR3, stop codons, out-of-frame junctions, or ambiguous translated residues. V3J clonotypes were defined as sequences sharing the same inferred V gene, J gene, and CDR3 amino acid sequence. Percentage overlap between repertoires was calculated by dividing the number of shared unique clonotypes by the size of the smaller repertoire. Repertoire richness was assessed with RTK rarefaction, the Chao1 estimator, and Recon v2.1 estimates of unobserved clonotypes. Generation probabilities were computed with OLGA for all TCRbeta clonotypes obtained by the gDNA method from several donors. In TCRdb, the immuneACCESS table is reduced to in-frame sequences with V and J assigned. These tables do not hold every clone; where another copy was compared, an unresolved V gene accounts for under half, and the others remain unexplained. V, J and clone size reflect that table, while D and trimming were determined from the DNA. This sample comprises 2 million or so clones, about 95% of them detected only once. About 1.1% of the sample comes from the top ten.

The germline V end is reduced by 3 bases and the J end by 0 bases; junction bases left unmatched: 6. From a lookup of the germline V gene (reference sequence), CDR1 and CDR2 are LNHDA and SQIVND. Inclusive of the bounding cysteine and phenylalanine, the CDR3 is 16 residues long. CDR3 DNA only is kept here, 48 bases in frame from base 1. Sequencing was performed on naive CD8+ T cells sorted from blood. Reading the label with the study, this specimen's cell subset or site is: CD45RA+CCR7+. The clonotype originates from a man younger than 35 in good health. The V and J segments used are TRBV19 and TRBJ1-1; TRBD1 lines up with 8 middle nucleotides. The CDR3 reads CASSITGGYLNTEAFF. The nucleotide sequence reads as follows: TGTGCCAGTAGTATTACAGGGGGGTATCTGAACACTGAAGCTTTCTTT.